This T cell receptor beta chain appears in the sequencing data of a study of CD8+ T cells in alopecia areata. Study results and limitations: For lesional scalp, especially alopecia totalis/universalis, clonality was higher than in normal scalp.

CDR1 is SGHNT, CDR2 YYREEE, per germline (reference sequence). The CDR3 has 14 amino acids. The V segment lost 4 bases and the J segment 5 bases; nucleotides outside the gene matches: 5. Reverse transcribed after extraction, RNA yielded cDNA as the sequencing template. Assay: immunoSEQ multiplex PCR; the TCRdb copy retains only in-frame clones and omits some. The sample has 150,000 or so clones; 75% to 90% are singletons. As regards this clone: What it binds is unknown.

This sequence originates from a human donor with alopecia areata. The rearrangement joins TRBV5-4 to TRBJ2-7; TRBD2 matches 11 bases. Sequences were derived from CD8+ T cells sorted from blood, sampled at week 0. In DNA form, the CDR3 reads TGTGCCAGCAGCCGGACTAGCGGGTTCGACGAGCAGTACTTC. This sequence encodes CASSRTSGFDEQYF.